This T cell receptor beta chain was retrieved from a study of CD8 T cells in Susac syndrome. The CDR3 is 14 amino acids. V was trimmed by 5 bases and J by 2 bases, leaving 12 bases between them. RNA totalling about 0.45 to 1 ug underwent reverse transcription with random hexamers. TCRdb analysed the immunoSEQ multiplex PCR reads with MiXCR anew, one entry per CDR3 protein. The sample records about 150,000 distinct CDR3 sequences, around 95% being singletons. The sequencing sample was made of CD8+ T cells from PBMCs. This TCR came from a human donor with multiple sclerosis. The chain is built from TRBV12-3 or TRBV12-4 and TRBJ2-5, with D tentatively TRBD1 or TRBD2 (5 bases each). CDR3 protein: CASSTRDRQETQYF. The CDR3 DNA follows: TGTGCCAGCAGTACACGGGACCGACAAGAGACCCAGTACTTC.